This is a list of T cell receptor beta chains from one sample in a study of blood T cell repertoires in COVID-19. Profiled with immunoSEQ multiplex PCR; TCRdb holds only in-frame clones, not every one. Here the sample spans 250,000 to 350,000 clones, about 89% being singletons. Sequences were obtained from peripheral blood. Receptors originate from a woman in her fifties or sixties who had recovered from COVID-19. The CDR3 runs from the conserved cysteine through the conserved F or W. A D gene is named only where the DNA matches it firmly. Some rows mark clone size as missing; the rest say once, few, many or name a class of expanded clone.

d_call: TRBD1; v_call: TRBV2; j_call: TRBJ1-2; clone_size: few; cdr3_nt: TGTGCCAGCAGCATTAATCCGGGACAGACCGCCTATGGCTACACCTTC; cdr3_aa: CASSINPGQTAYGYTF
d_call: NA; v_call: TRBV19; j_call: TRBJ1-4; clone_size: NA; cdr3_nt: TGTGCCAGTAGTTCTAACAGGGCAACTAATGAAAAACTGTTTTTT; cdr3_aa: CASSSNRATNEKLFF
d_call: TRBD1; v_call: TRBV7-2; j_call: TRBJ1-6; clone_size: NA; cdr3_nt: TGTGCCAGCAGTTTGATCCGGGACAGGGGTTCACCCCTCCACTTT; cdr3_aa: CASSLIRDRGSPLHF
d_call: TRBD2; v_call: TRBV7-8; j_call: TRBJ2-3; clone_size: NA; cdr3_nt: TGTGCCAGTGAGCTAGCGGGAGCTGATACGCAGTATTTT; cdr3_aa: CASELAGADTQYF
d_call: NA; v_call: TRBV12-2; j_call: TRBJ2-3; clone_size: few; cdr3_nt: TGTGCAAGTCGCTTAGCGGGCGGATTGACTAGCGGGAGTCCAGATACGCAGTATTTT; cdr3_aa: CASRLAGGLTSGSPDTQYF
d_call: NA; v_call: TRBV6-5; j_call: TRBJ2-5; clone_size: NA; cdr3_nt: TGTGCCAGCAGTCTCGGACTTAGAGAGACCCAGTACTTC; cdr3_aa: CASSLGLRETQYF
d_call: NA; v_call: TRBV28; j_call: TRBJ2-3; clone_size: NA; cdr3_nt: TGTGCCAGCAGTTTCCTCCCTGGGCGGGGAAGCACAGATACGCAGTATTTT; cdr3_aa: CASSFLPGRGSTDTQYF
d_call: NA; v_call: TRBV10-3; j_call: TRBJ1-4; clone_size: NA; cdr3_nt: TGTGCCATCAGTGAAGGGTCTTGGCAGGGGTCTGGTAATGAAAAACTGTTTTTT; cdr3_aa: CAISEGSWQGSGNEKLFF
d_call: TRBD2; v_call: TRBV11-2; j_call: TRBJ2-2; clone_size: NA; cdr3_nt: TGTGCCAGCAGCCGGGGGGGGCTCGGGGAGCTGTTTTTT; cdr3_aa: CASSRGGLGELFF
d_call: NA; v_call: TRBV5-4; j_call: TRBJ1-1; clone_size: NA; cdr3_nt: TGTGCCAGCAGCTTGGGAGGGAGGGCTGAAGCTTTCTTT; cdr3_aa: CASSLGGRAEAFF
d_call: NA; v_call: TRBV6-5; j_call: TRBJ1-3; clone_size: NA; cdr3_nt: TGTGCCAGCAGTTACACTAGCCGAAACACCATATATTTT; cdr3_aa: CASSYTSRNTIYF
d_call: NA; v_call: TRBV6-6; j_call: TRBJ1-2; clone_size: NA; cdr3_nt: TGTGCCAGCCTTAAAGGGGTAGGAGCTAACTATGGCTACACCTTC; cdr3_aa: CASLKGVGANYGYTF
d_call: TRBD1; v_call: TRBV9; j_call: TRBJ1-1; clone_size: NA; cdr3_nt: TGTGCCAGCAGCGTCCAAGCGACAGGGGTTGGAATGAACACTGAAGCTTTCTTT; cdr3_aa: CASSVQATGVGMNTEAFF
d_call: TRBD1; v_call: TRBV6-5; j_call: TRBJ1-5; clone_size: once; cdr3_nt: TGTGCCAGCTCGAGGGACAGGCAGAGAGAGCCCCAGCATTTT; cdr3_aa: CASSRDRQREPQHF
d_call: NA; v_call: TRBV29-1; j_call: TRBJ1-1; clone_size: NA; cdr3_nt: TGCAGCGTTGATCGGGAAGCTTTCTTT; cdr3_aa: CSVDREAFF
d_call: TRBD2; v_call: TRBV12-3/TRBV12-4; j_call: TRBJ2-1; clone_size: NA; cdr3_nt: TGTGCCAGCAGTCCGTCGGGGGGACAGTTCTTC; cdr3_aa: CASSPSGGQFF
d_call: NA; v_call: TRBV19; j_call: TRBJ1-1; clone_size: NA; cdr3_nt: TGTGCCAGTAGTATCGGGACACGATCTTTCTTT; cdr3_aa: CASSIGTRSFF
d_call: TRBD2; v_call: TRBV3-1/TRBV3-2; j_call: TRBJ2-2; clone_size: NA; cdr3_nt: TGTGCCAGCAGCCGATCCGGGGGGGCGAACACCGGGGAGCTGTTTTTT; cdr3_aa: CASSRSGGANTGELFF
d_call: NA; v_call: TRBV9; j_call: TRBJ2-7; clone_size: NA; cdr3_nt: TGTGCCAGCAGCGTAGGAGATTCTGAGACAGGAACCTACGAGCAGTACTTC; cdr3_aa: CASSVGDSETGTYEQYF
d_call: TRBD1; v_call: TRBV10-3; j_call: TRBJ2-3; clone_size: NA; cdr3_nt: TGTGCCATCAGCGATAAGACAGGGACCCCAGATACGCAGTATTTT; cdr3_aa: CAISDKTGTPDTQYF
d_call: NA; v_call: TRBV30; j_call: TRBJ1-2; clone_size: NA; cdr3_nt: TGTGCCTGGTGCAGGCCGACCTCGACTAACTATGGCTACACCTTC; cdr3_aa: CAWCRPTSTNYGYTF
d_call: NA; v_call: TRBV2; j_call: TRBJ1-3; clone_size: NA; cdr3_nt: TGTGCCAGCAGTTTGTCTGGACAGTCTGGAAACACCATATATTTT; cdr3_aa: CASSLSGQSGNTIYF
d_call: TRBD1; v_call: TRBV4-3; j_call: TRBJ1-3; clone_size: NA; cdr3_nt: TGCGCCAGCAGCCAAGCGGGACAGGGATCGAACACCATATATTTT; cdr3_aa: CASSQAGQGSNTIYF
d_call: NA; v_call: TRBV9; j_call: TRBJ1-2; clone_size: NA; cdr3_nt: TGTGCCAGCAGCGGAAGCCACAGGGATGGCTACACCTTC; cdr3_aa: CASSGSHRDGYTF
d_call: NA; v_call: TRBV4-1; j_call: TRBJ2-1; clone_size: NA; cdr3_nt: TGCGCCAGCAGCCAAGCGGGGGTTAGGGAGCAGTTCTTC; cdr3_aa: CASSQAGVREQFF
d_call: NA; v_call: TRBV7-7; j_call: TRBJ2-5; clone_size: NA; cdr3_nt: TGTGCCAGCAGCGCCGGGACCGGGGGTTTAGAGACCCAGTACTTC; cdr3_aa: CASSAGTGGLETQYF
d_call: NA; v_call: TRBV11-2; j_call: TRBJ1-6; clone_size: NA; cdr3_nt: TGTGCCAGCAGGACGAACAGGGTTGGGTCACCCCTCCACTTT; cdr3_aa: CASRTNRVGSPLHF
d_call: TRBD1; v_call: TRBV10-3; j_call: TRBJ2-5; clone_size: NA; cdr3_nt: TGTGCCATCAGTGAGTCGGCCGCGGACAGGGGCGAGACCCAGTACTTC; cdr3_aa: CAISESAADRGETQYF
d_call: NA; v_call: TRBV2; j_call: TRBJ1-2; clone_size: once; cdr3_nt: TGTGCCAGCAGCTCGGGACTTCGGGATGGCTACACCTTC; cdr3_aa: CASSSGLRDGYTF
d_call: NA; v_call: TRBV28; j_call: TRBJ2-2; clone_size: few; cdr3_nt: TGTGCCAGCAGTTTAACCCTGAGCTACGGGGAGCTGTTTTTT; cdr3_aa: CASSLTLSYGELFF
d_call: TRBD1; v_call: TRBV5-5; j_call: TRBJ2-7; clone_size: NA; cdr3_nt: TGTGCCAGCCGCCCTGGGACAGCGAGCTCCTACGAGCAGTACTTC; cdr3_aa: CASRPGTASSYEQYF
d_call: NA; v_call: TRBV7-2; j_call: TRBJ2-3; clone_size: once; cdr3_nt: TGTGCCAGCAGCTTTCCAGGCACAGATACGCAGTATTTT; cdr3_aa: CASSFPGTDTQYF
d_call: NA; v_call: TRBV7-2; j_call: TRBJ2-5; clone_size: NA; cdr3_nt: TGTGCCAGCAGCTTAAACCGGGGGGCAGAGACCCAGTACTTC; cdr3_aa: CASSLNRGAETQYF
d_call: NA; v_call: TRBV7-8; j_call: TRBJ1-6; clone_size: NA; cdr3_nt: TGTGCCAGCAGCGTAGCTAAGGACAGCTCCTATAATTCACCCCTCCACTTT; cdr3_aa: CASSVAKDSSYNSPLHF
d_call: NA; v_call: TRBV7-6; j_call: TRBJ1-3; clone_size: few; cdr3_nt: TGTGCCAGCAGCTTAATGGCGGATGCTGGAAACACCATATATTTT; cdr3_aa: CASSLMADAGNTIYF
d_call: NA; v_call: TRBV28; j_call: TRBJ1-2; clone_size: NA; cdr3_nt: TGTGCCAGCAGTTTCCGGGGTCATGCTAACTATGGCTACACCTTC; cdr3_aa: CASSFRGHANYGYTF
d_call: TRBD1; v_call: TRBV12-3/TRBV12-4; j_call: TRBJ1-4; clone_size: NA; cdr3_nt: TGTGCCAGCAGACAGGGGGGTGGTGAAAAACTGTTTTTT; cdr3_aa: CASRQGGGEKLFF